What follows describes a single T cell receptor beta chain. Its specificity is unknown. These data belong to a study of response to subunit inactivated influenza vaccine. Study results and caveats: The authors suggested that few new T cells are recruited per seasonal influenza vaccination.

TCRdb fed the RT-PCR reads into MiXCR, producing one record per CDR3 protein. Of hundreds of thousands of distinct CDR3 sequences listed, 7.6% are singletons. Deletions cut 7 bases from V and 3 bases from J, with 10 bases between. Per germline, CDR1 ENHRY and CDR2 SYGVKD. The CDR3 spans 13 residues. The receptor's source is a man aged 45-69 years who received an inactivated influenza vaccine. The sample was PBMCs from blood, taken roughly 24 months after vaccination. The J gene is TRBJ1-5, the V gene TRBV10-3; possibly TRBD1 for D (6 bases). CDR3 sequence reads: CAITGASNQPQHF. The CDR3 nucleotides read TGTGCCATCACAGGGGCCTCCAATCAGCCCCAGCATTTT.